This T cell receptor beta chain is from a study of blood T cell repertoires in COVID-19. On the study more broadly: Italy, Spain and the United States were the sources of the convalescent and acute COVID-19 samples. T cells, B-cell-depleted T cells, or PBMCs provided the cDNA or gDNA that served as material.

J gave up 4 bases and V 6 bases, and 5 bases lay outside the gene matches. Germline V lookup: CDR1 LNHDA, CDR2 SQIVND (reference sequence). The CDR3 length is 14 residues. In the source study's methods: Using reference gene primer amplification, nucleated cell counts were estimated. The protocol was immunoSEQ multiplex PCR, while the TCRdb copy is restricted to in-frame clones and leaves out a portion. The D gene and trimming were derived from the DNA, and the V and J assignments and clone size from that table. The sample has fewer than 250,000 clones; roughly 90% are singletons. V gene TRBV19 combines with J gene TRBJ2-7; 11 positions match TRBD1. The TCR comes from a woman aged 40 to 50 who had recovered from COVID-19. Sequencing was performed on peripheral blood. The CDR3 spells CASSLGTGGYEQYF. CDR3 bases: TGTGCCAGTAGCCTAGGGACAGGGGGTTACGAGCAGTACTTC.